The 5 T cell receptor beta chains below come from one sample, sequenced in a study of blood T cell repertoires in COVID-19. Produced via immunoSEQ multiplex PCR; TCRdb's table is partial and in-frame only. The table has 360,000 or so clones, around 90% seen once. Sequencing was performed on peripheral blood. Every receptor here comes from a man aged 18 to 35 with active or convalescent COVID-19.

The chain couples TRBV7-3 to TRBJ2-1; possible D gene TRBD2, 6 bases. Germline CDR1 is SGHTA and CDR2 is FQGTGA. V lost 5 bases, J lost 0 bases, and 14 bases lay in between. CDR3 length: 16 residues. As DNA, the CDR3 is TGTGCCAGCAGCAGGGACTCTCTTAGCTCCTACAATGAGCAGTTCTTC. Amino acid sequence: CASSRDSLSSYNEQFF.

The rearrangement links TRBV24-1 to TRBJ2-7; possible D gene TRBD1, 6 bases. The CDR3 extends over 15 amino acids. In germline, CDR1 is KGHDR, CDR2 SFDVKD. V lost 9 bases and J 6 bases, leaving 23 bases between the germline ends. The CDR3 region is CATSLPRTAVPEQYF. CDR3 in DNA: TGTGCCACCTCCCTCCCCCGGACAGCAGTACCCGAGCAGTACTTC.

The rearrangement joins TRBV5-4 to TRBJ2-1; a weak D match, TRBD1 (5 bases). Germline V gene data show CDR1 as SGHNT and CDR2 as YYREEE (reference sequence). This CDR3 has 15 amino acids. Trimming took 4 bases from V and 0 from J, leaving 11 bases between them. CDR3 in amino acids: CASSPTGNSYNEQFF. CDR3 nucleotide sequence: TGTGCCAGCAGCCCAACAGGTAACTCCTACAATGAGCAGTTCTTC.

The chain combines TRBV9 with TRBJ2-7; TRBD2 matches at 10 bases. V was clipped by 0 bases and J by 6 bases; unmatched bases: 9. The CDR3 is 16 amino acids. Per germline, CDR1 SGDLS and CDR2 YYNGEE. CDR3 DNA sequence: TGTGCCAGCAGCGTAGACCCGGGGCTAGCGGGAGTCGAGCAGTACTTC. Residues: CASSVDPGLAGVEQYF.

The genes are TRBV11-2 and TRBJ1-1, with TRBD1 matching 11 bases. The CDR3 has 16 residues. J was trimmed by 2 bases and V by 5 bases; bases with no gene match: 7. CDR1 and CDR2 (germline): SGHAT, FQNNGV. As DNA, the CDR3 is TGTGCCAGCAGCCCCTGGACAGGGGGCGGTAACACTGAAGCTTTCTTT. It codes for CASSPWTGGGNTEAFF.